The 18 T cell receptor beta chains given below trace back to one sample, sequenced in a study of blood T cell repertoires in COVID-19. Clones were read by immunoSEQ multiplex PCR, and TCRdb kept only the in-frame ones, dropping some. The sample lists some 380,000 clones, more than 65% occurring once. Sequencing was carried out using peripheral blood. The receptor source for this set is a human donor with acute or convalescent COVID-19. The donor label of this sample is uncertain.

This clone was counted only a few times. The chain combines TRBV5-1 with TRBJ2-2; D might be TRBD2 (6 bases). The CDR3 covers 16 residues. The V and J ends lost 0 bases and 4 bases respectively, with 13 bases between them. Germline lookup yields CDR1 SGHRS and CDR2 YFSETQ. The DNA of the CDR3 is TGCGCCAGCAGCTTGGGGACCTCCGGGGGCACCGGGGAGCTGTTTTTT. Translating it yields CASSLGTSGGTGELFF.

The CDR3 coding sequence is TGTGCCACCACCCAACAGGGAAGGGTTCAGGGCTACACCTTC. This sequence encodes CATTQQGRVQGYTF. The chain combines TRBV2 with TRBJ1-2; the D gene is possibly TRBD1 (6 bases). This CDR3 is built from 14 residues. Trimming stripped 10 bases from V and 8 bases from J, with 23 bases between. CDR1 SNHLY and CDR2 FYNNEI come from the germline V gene.

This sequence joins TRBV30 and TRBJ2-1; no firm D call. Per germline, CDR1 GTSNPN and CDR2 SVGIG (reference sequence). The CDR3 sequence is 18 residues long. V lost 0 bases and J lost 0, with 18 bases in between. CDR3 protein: CAWSVPFKAASSYNEQFF. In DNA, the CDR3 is TGTGCCTGGAGTGTCCCCTTTAAAGCCGCTAGCTCCTACAATGAGCAGTTCTTC.

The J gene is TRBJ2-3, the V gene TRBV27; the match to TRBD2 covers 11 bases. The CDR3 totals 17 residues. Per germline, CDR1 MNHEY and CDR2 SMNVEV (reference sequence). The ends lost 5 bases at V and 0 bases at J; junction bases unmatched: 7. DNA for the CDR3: TGTGCCAGCAGTCTATATCGGACTAGCGGGAGCACAGATACGCAGTATTTT. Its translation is CASSLYRTSGSTDTQYF.

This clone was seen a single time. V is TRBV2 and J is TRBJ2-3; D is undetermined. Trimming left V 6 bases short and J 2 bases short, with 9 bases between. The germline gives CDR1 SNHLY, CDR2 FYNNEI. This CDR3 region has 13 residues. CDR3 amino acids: CASRGHSTDTQYF. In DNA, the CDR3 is TGTGCCAGCAGGGGCCATTCCACAGATACGCAGTATTTT.

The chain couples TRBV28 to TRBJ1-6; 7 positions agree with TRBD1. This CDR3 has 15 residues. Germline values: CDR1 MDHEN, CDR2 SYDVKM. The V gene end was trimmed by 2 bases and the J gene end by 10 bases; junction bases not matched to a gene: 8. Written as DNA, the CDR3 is TGTGCCAGCAGTTTAGCAGACAGGGTAAAATCACCCCTCCACTTT. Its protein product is CASSLADRVKSPLHF.

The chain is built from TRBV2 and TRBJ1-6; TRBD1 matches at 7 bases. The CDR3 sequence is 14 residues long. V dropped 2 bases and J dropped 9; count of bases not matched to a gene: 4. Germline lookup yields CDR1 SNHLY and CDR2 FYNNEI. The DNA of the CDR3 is TGTGCCAGCAGTGAACAGGGGGATTTTTCACCCCTCCACTTT. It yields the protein CASSEQGDFSPLHF.

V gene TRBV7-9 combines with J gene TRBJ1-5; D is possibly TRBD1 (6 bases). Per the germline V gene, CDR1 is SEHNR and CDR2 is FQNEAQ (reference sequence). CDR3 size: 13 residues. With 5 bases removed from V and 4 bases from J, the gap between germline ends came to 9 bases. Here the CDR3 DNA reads TGTGCCAGCAGCCGTGGACAGAATCAGCCCCAGCATTTT. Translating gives CASSRGQNQPQHF. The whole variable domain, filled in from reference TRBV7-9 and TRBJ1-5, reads DTGVSQNPRHKITKRGQNVTFRCDPISEHNRLYWYRQTLGQGPEFLTYFQNEAQLEKSRLLSDRFSAERPKGSFSTLEIQRTEQGDSAMYLCASSRGQNQPQHFGDGTRLSIL.

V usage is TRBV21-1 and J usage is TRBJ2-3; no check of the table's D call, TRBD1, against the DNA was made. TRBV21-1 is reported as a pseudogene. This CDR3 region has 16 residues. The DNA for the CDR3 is TGTGCCAGCAGCAAAAAAGGGCAGGGGGAAGAGGATACGCAGTATTTT. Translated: CASSKKGQGEEDTQYF.

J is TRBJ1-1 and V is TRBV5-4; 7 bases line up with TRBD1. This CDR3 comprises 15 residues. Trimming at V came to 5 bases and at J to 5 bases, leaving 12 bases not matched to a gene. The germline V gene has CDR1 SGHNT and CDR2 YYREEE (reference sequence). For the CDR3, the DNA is TGTGCCAGCAGACCCGACAGGGAAACGGAGACTGAAGCTTTCTTT. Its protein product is CASRPDRETETEAFF.

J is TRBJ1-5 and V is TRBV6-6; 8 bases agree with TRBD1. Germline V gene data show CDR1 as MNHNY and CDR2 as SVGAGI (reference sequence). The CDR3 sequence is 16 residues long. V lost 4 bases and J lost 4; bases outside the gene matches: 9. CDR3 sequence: CASSSRTGSGNQPQHF. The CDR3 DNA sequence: TGTGCCAGCAGTTCAAGGACAGGGAGCGGGAATCAGCCCCAGCATTTT.

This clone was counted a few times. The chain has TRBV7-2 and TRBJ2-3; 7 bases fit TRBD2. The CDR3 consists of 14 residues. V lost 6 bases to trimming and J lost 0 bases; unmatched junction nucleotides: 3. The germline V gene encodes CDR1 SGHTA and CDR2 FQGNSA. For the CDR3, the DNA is TGTGCCAGCAGGGGAGGGCCTAGCACAGATACGCAGTATTTT. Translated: CASRGGPSTDTQYF.

CDR3 loop: CASSPQGPGSGNTIYF. CDR3 sequence (DNA): TGTGCCAGCAGCCCCCAAGGCCCGGGATCCGGAAACACCATATATTTT. The chain links TRBV7-7 to TRBJ1-3; D ambiguous. This CDR3 has 16 residues. CDR1 is SSHAT and CDR2 is FNYEAQ in the germline V gene (reference sequence). Trimming took off 5 bases at V and 4 bases at J, with 18 bases between the two ends.

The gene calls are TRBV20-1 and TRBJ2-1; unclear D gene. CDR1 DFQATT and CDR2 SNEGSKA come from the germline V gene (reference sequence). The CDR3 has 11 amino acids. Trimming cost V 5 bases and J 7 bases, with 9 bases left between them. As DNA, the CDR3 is TGCAGTGCTCCCGGGTGGAATGAGCAGTTCTTC. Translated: CSAPGWNEQFF.

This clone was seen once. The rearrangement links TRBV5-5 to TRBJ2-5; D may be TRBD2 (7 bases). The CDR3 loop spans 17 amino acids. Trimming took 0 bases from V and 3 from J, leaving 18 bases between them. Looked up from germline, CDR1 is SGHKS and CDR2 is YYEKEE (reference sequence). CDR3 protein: CASSLGWGGRSKETQYF. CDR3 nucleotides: TGTGCCAGCAGCTTGGGTTGGGGGGGCCGGTCTAAAGAGACCCAGTACTTC.

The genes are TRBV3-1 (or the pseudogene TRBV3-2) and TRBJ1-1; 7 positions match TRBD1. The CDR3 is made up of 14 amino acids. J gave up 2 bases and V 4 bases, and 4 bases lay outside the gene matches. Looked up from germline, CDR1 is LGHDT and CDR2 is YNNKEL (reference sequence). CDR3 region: CASSPTGRNTEAFF. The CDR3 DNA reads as TGTGCCAGCAGCCCGACAGGGAGAAACACTGAAGCTTTCTTT.

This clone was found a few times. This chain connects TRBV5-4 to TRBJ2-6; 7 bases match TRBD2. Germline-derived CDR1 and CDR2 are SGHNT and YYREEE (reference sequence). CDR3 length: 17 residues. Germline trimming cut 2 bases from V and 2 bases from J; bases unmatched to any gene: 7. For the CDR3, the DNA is TGTGCCAGCAGCTTTGGCGGGAGCTACACTGGGGCCAACGTCCTGACTTTC. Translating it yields CASSFGGSYTGANVLTF.

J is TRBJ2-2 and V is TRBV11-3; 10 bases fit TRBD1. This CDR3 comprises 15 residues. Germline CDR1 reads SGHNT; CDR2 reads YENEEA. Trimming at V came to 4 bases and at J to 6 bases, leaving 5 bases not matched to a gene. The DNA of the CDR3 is TGTGCCAGCAGCTCTCGGGACAGGGGTTCCGGGGAGCTGTTTTTT. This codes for CASSSRDRGSGELFF.